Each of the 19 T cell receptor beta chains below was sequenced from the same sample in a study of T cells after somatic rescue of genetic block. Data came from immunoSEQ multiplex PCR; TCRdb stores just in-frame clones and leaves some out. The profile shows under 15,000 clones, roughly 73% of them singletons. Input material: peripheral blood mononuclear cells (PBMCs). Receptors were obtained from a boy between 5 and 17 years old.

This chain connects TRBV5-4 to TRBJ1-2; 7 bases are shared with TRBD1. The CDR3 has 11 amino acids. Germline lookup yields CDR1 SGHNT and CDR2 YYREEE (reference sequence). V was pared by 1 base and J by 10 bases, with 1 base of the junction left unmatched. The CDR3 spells CASSLKGAYTF. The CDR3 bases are TGTGCCAGCAGCTTGAAGGGGGCCTACACCTTC.

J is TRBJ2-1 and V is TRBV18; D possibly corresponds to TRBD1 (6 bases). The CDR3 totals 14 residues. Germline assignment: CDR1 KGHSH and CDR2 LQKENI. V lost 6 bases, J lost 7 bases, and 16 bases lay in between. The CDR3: CASSLPGARNEQFF. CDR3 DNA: TGTGCCAGCTCTCTACCAGGGGCCCGGAATGAGCAGTTCTTC.

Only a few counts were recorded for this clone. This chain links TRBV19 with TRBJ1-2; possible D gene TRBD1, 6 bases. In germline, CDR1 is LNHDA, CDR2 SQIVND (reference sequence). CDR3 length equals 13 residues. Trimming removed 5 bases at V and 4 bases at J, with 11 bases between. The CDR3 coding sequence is TGTGCCAGTAGTCCGGACAGCTTCTATGGCTACACCTTC. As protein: CASSPDSFYGYTF. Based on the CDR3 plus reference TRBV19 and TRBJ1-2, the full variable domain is DGGITQSPKYLFRKEGQNVTLSCEQNLNHDAMYWYRQDPGQGLRLIYYSQIVNDFQKGDIAEGYSVSREKKESFPLTVTSAQKNPTAFYLCASSPDSFYGYTFGSGTRLTVV.

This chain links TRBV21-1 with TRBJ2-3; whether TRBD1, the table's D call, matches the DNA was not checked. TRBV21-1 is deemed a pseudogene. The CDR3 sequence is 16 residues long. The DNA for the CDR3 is TGTGCCAGCAGTCCAGGGCCACTGCTTAGCACAGATACGCAGTATTTT. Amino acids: CASSPGPLLSTDTQYF.

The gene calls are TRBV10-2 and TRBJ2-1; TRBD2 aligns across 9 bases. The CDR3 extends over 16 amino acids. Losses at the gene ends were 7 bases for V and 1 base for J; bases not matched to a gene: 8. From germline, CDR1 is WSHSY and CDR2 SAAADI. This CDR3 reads CASNRVAGGSYNEQFF. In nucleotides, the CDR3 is TGCGCCAGCAATCGGGTGGCGGGAGGGTCCTACAATGAGCAGTTCTTC.

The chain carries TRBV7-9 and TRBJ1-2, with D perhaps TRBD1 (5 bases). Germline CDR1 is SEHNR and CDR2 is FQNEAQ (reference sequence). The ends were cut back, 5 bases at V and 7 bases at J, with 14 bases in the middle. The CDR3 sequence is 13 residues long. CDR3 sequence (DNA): TGTGCCAGCAGCCTGAGCGGGGGATCTGGCTACACCTTC. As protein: CASSLSGGSGYTF.

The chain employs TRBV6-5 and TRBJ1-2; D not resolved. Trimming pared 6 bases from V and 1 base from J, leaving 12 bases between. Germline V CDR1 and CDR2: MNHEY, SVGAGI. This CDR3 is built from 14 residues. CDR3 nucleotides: TGTGCCAGCAGCCCCCGCAGTTTTAACTATGGCTACACCTTC. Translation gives CASSPRSFNYGYTF.

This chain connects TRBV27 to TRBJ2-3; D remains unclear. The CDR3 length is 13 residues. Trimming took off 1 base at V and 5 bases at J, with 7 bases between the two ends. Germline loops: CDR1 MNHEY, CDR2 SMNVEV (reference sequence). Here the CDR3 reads CASSLLGLDTQYF. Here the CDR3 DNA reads TGTGCCAGCAGTTTATTGGGGTTAGATACGCAGTATTTT.

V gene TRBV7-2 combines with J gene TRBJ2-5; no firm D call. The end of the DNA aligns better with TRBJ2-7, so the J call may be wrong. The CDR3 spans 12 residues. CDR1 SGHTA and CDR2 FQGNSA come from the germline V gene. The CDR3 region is CASSRSSYEQYF. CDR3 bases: TGTGCCAGCAGCCGCTCCTCCTACGAGCAGTACTTC.

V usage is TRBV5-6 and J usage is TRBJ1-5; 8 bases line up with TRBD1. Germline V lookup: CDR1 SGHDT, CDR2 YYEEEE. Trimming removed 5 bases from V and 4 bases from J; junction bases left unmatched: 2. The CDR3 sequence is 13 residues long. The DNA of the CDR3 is TGTGCCAGCAGTTGGACAGGGAATCAGCCCCAGCATTTT. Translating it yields CASSWTGNQPQHF.

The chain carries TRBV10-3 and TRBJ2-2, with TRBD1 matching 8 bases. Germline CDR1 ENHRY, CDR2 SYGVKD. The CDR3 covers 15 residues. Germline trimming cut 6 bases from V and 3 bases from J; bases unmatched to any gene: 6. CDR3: CAIRTGGGDTGELFF. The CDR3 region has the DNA TGTGCCATCAGAACAGGGGGTGGGGACACCGGGGAGCTGTTTTTT.

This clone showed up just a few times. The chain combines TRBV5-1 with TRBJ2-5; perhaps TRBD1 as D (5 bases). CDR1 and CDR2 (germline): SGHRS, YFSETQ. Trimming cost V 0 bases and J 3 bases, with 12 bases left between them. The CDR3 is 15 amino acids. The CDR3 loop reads CASSLGQIGEETQYF. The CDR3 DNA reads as TGCGCCAGCAGCTTGGGACAGATAGGGGAAGAGACCCAGTACTTC.

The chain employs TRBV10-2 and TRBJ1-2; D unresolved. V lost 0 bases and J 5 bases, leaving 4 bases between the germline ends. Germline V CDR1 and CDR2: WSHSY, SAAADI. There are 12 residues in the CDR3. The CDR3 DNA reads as TGCGCCAGCAGTGAGTCCGGGTATGGCTACACCTTC. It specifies CASSESGYGYTF.

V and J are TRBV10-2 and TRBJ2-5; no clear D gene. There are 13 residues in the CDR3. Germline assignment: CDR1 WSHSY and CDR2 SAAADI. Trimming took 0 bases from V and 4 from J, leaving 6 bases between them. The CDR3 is CASSESWAETQYF. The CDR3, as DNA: TGCGCCAGCAGTGAGTCTTGGGCAGAGACCCAGTACTTC.

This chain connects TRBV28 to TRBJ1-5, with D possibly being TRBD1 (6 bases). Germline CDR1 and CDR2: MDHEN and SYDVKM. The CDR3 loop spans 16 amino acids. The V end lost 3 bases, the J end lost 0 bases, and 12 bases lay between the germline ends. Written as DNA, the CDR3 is TGTGCCAGCAGTTTTCCACAGGGCTATAGCAATCAGCCCCAGCATTTT. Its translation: CASSFPQGYSNQPQHF.

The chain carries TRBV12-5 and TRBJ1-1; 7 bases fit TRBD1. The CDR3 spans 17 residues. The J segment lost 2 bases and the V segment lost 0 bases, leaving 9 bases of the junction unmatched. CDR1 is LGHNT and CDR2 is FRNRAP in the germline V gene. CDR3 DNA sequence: TGTGCTAGTGGTTTGGTAATCCCAGGGGGGCTAAACACTGAAGCTTTCTTT. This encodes CASGLVIPGGLNTEAFF.

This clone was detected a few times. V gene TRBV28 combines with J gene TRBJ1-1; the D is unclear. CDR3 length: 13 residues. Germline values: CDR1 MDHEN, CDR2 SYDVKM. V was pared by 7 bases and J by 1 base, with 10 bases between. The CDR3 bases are TGTGCCAGCATCCCGGACGGGAACACTGAAGCTTTCTTT. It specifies CASIPDGNTEAFF.

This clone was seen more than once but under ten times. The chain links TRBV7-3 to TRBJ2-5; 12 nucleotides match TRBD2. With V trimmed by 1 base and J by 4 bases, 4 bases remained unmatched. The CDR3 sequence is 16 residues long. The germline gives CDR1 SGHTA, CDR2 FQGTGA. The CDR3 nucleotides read TGTGCCAGCAGCTTAAAACTAGCGGGGGGTCGAGAGACCCAGTACTTC. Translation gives CASSLKLAGGRETQYF.

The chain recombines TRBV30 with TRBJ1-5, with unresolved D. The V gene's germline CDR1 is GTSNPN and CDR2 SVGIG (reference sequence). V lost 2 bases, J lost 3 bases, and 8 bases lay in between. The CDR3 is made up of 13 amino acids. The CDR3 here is CAWSYSANQPQHF. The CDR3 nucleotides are TGTGCCTGGAGTTACAGTGCCAATCAGCCCCAGCATTTT.